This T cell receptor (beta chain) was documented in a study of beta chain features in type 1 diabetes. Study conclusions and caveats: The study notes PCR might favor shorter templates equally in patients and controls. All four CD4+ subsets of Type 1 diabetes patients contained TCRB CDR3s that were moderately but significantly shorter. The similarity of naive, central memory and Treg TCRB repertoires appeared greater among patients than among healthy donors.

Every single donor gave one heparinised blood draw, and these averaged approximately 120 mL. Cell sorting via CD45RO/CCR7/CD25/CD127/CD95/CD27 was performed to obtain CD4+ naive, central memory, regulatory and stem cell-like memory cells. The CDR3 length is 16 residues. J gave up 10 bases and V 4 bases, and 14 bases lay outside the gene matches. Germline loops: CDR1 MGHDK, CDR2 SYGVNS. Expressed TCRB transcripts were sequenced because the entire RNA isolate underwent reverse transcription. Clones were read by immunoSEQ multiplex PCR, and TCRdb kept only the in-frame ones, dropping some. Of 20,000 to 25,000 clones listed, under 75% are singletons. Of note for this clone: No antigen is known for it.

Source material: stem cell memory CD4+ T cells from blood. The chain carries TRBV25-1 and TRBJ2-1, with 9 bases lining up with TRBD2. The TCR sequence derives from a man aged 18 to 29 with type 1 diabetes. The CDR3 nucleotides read TGTGCCAGCAGTGTTTATAGCGGGGGCTCCGATGGGGAGCAGTTCTTC. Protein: CASSVYSGGSDGEQFF.